These 7 T cell receptor beta chains were all obtained from the same sample, sequenced in a study of cytotoxic CD8 clonotypes in ibrutinib-treated CLL (dated by TCRdb to the early 2020s). The sample's time point, from its label and the paper: eleven to twelve months on ibrutinib. Library generation was performed with the immunoSEQ multiplex PCR assay. TCRdb holds this immuneACCESS table with in-frame rearrangements only. Some clones are missing; in checked studies, unresolved V genes explain under half, and the rest has no known cause. For this sample the table gives 200,000 or so clones, of which 65% to 80% were detected only once. The ten largest clones represent approximately 6% of the sample. Sequenced here: PBMCs, sampled after 12 months of ibrutinib treatment. The receptor source for this set is a human donor with chronic lymphocytic leukemia.

The chain carries TRBV4-1 and TRBJ1-1; D gene unclear. The germline V gene has CDR1 MGHRA and CDR2 YSYEKL. CDR3 length equals 13 residues. The V gene lost 2 bases and the J gene lost 1 base, with 5 bases spanning the gap. DNA for the CDR3: TGCGCCAGCAGCCAAAATTGGAACACTGAAGCTTTCTTT. Protein product: CASSQNWNTEAFF.

The V and J genes are TRBV19 and TRBJ1-2, with D perhaps TRBD1 (5 bases). With 5 bases removed from V and 2 bases from J, the gap between germline ends came to 12 bases. The CDR3 consists of 14 residues. Germline V gene data show CDR1 as LNHDA and CDR2 as SQIVND (reference sequence). CDR3 protein: CASSSRGANYGYTF. The DNA for the CDR3 is TGTGCCAGTAGTTCCCGGGGCGCAAACTATGGCTACACCTTC.

The chain employs TRBV6-5 and TRBJ1-2; no firm D call. V lost 4 bases, J lost 5 bases, and 11 bases lay in between. CDR1 and CDR2 from the germline V gene are MNHEY and SVGAGI. This CDR3 is built from 13 residues. The CDR3 DNA follows: TGTGCCAGCAGTTCGGACGTTTTTTATGGCTACACCTTC. Its protein product is CASSSDVFYGYTF.

The J gene is TRBJ2-1, the V gene TRBV4-3; D gene unclear. This CDR3 has 16 residues. Looked up from germline, CDR1 is LGHNA and CDR2 is YSLEER. V lost 0 bases to trimming and J lost 2 bases, with 11 bases between them. The CDR3 sequence: CASSQDTRKAYNEQFF. The CDR3 DNA is TGCGCCAGCAGCCAAGATACCCGGAAGGCCTACAATGAGCAGTTCTTC.

This clone has more than one count but fewer than ten. The chain has TRBV5-1 and TRBJ2-7; TRBD2 aligns across 9 bases. Germline loops: CDR1 SGHRS, CDR2 YFSETQ. The V segment lost 4 bases and the J segment 6 bases; nucleotides outside the gene matches: 14. This CDR3 has 16 amino acids. CDR3 sequence: CASSIGTSRDRFEQYF. DNA of the CDR3: TGCGCCAGCAGCATCGGGACTAGCCGAGATAGGTTCGAGCAGTACTTC.

The chain employs TRBV19 and TRBJ1-2; TRBD1 matches at 8 bases. This CDR3 spans 14 amino acids. In germline, CDR1 is LNHDA, CDR2 SQIVND (reference sequence). Trimming took 10 bases from V and 4 from J; bases not matched to a gene: 11. The CDR3 region is CATTPTGAGYGYTF. For the CDR3, the DNA is TGTGCCACGACGCCGACAGGGGCCGGCTATGGCTACACCTTC.

A few counts support this clone. The chain employs TRBV2 and TRBJ2-7; D is possibly TRBD2 (5 bases). Looked up from germline, CDR1 is SNHLY and CDR2 is FYNNEI. The CDR3 runs to 12 residues. V lost 5 bases, J lost 2 bases, and 7 bases lay in between. The CDR3 DNA sequence: TGTGCCAGCAGTAGGGAGACCTACGAGCAGTACTTC. Translating gives CASSRETYEQYF.